This paragraph covers one TCR beta chain sequence. Its matching antigen is unknown. Germline CDR1 LGHNA, CDR2 YSLEER. This CDR3 has 15 amino acids. V shed 0 bases and J shed 1 base, with 7 bases lying between them. Use of 60 Vbeta and 13 Jbeta primers characterized the PCR. The assay was immunoSEQ multiplex PCR, and TCRdb's table has in-frame clones only and misses some. Among some 84,000 clones listed, roughly 80% were seen once. The sample comes from a study of cytomegalovirus exposure and HLA in healthy donors. Study-wide background: Samples from HLA-typed donors yielded about 85 million unique TCRs in an early data release. Out of 398 genotyped donors, about 76% belonged to the Caucasian-associated ancestry cluster.

Findings of the study overall: Based on reports, TCR beta sequences accurately predicted HLA-A and HLA-B alleles for most subjects. It was assumed in the presence/absence analyses that sequencing depth was roughly uniform across donors.

The sequenced sample consisted of PBMCs. This receptor was taken from a boy between 10 and 17 years old in good health and CMV-seronegative. The V gene is TRBV4-3, the J gene TRBJ1-5, with D maybe TRBD1 (5 bases). CDR3 sequence reads: CASSQERQSNQPQHF. CDR3 DNA sequence: TGCGCCAGCAGCCAAGAACGACAGAGCAATCAGCCCCAGCATTTT.